These 21 T cell receptor beta chains came from one sample sequenced in a study of vaccination and CD4 T cells after COVID-19. Antigen specificity for these receptors is unknown. As to treatment: approximately nine-day PBMC culture with coronavirus spike peptide pools or control peptides (ViraFEST assay). Sequence data for DNA of cultured CD4+ T cells were generated by the Oncomine TCR Beta short-read assay. Each CDR3 protein gets one entry after TCRdb re-called the PCR reads with MiXCR. Found here are several thousand distinct CDR3 sequences, around 52% of them singletons; the top ten hold more than 35%. The sample comprised CD4+ T cells from blood, cultured in vitro. The origin of the receptors is a human donor who had recovered from COVID-19.

The chain is built from TRBV7-9 and TRBJ1-1; D unresolved. The germline CDR1 and CDR2 sequences are SEHNR and FQNEAQ (reference sequence). This CDR3 has 12 amino acids. Deletions cut 0 bases from V and 7 bases from J, with 6 bases between. The CDR3 sequence is CASSLAVGEAFF. CDR3 DNA: TGTGCCAGCAGCTTAGCGGTCGGTGAAGCTTTCTTT.

This clonotype has a single count. This sequence joins TRBV6-4 and TRBJ2-6; D may be TRBD1 (6 bases). Germline V lookup: CDR1 MRHNA, CDR2 SNTAGT. The CDR3 sequence is 14 residues long. The V gene lost 5 bases and the J gene lost 2 bases, with 7 bases spanning the gap. In DNA form, the CDR3 reads TGTGCCAGCAGTAACAGGGCTGGGGCCAACGTCCTGACTTTC. The encoded protein is CASSNRAGANVLTF.

This clonotype was observed a handful of times. The rearrangement uses TRBV20-1 and TRBJ1-2; 8 positions match TRBD1. J lost 5 bases, V lost 5 bases, and 4 bases had no gene match. The germline gives CDR1 DFQATT, CDR2 SNEGSKA (reference sequence). The CDR3 contains 12 residues. The CDR3 loop is CSADRGTYGYTF. The CDR3 nucleotides read TGCAGTGCTGACAGGGGAACGTATGGCTACACCTTC.

This sequence joins TRBV20-1 and TRBJ1-1; D might be TRBD1 (5 bases). In germline, CDR1 is DFQATT, CDR2 SNEGSKA (reference sequence). Between the trimmed V and J ends, which lost 6 bases and 8 bases, there was a span of 13 bases. This CDR3 region has 11 residues. The CDR3 here is CSAKNHREAFF. CDR3 sequence (DNA): TGCAGTGCAAAGAACCACAGGGAAGCTTTCTTT.

The chain uses TRBV7-2 and TRBJ2-7, with D maybe TRBD1 (6 bases). Germline V gene data show CDR1 as SGHTA and CDR2 as FQGNSA. The CDR3 totals 14 residues. The V gene lost 10 bases and the J gene lost 3 bases, with 19 bases spanning the gap. The CDR3 sequence: CATKGGRDNYEQYF. The CDR3 coding sequence is TGTGCCACCAAAGGAGGCAGGGACAACTACGAGCAGTACTTC. Variable domain in full (rest from reference TRBV7-2 and TRBJ2-7): GAGVSQSPSNKVTEKGKDVELRCDPISGHTALYWYRQSLGQGLEFLIYFQGNSAPDKSGLPSDRFSAERTGGSVSTLTIQRTQQEDSAVYLCATKGGRDNYEQYFGPGTRLTVT.

The chain links TRBV15 to TRBJ1-5; D gene unclear. The V end lost 0 bases, the J end lost 6 bases, and 3 bases lay between the germline ends. The CDR3 sequence is 12 residues long. Per the germline V gene, CDR1 is LNHNV and CDR2 is YYDKDF (reference sequence). CDR3 nucleotide sequence: TGTGCCACCAGCAGAGATTTTCAGCCCCAGCATTTT. Translating it yields CATSRDFQPQHF.

This clonotype has a handful of counts. The chain combines TRBV15 with TRBJ1-2; 9 bases are shared with TRBD1. CDR3 length: 15 residues. V was clipped by 2 bases and J by 7 bases; unmatched bases: 8. CDR1 is LNHNV and CDR2 is YYDKDF in the germline V gene (reference sequence). The CDR3 region is CATSRSQGADRGYTF. CDR3 nucleotide sequence: TGTGCCACCAGCAGATCACAGGGGGCAGATCGTGGCTACACCTTC. The full variable domain, in which reference TRBV15 and TRBJ1-2 provide the parts outside the CDR3, is DAMVIQNPRYQVTQFGKPVTLSCSQTLNHNVMYWYQQKSSQAPKLLFHYYDKDFNNEADTPDNFQSRRPNTSFCFLDIRSPGLGDTAMYLCATSRSQGADRGYTFGSGTRLTVV.

The chain is built from TRBV20-1 and TRBJ2-1; D uncertain. The V end lost 6 bases, the J end lost 4 bases, and 7 bases lay between the germline ends. Germline assignment: CDR1 DFQATT and CDR2 SNEGSKA (reference sequence). The length of the CDR3 is 11 residues. The chain's CDR3 is CSAPDYNEQFF. DNA of the CDR3: TGCAGTGCGCCAGATTACAATGAGCAGTTCTTC.

This clonotype was seen just once. V gene TRBV9 combines with J gene TRBJ2-5; no clear D. This CDR3 region has 13 residues. V shed 0 bases and J shed 5 bases, with 8 bases lying between them. From germline, CDR1 is SGDLS and CDR2 YYNGEE. In nucleotides, the CDR3 is TGTGCCAGCAGCGTAGCTAATCGGGAGACCCAGTACTTC. Translation: CASSVANRETQYF.

Only a few counts were recorded for this clonotype. V is TRBV11-3 and J is TRBJ1-1; D unresolved. The ends were cut back, 10 bases at V and 2 bases at J, with 8 bases in the middle. CDR3 length equals 11 residues. The germline V gene has CDR1 SGHNT and CDR2 YENEEA. DNA of the CDR3: TGTGCCACTCGTTCTAACACTGAAGCTTTCTTT. Translated, it gives CATRSNTEAFF.

The V and J genes are TRBV20-1 and TRBJ2-7, with D maybe TRBD2 (6 bases). From germline, CDR1 is DFQATT and CDR2 SNEGSKA (reference sequence). The length of the CDR3 is 13 residues. V was cut by 0 bases and J by 9 bases, with 15 bases left in between. This CDR3 is CSARDRGWKAQYF. The CDR3 DNA follows: TGCAGTGCTAGAGATCGGGGGTGGAAGGCGCAGTACTTC.

This clonotype has a handful of counts. The J gene is TRBJ1-2, the V gene TRBV6-1; D may be TRBD1 (6 bases). Germline V gene data show CDR1 as MNHNS and CDR2 as SASEGT. The CDR3 loop spans 14 amino acids. The germline V and J ends were trimmed by 7 bases and 6 bases, with 18 bases remaining between them. This chain's CDR3 is CASTHIREGDGYTF. The CDR3 DNA is TGTGCCAGCACCCACATCAGAGAGGGGGATGGCTACACCTTC.

V is TRBV7-2 and J is TRBJ2-5; 15 bases map to TRBD2. The germline V gene has CDR1 SGHTA and CDR2 FQGNSA. Trimming removed 4 bases from V and 4 bases from J; junction bases left unmatched: 4. CDR3 length equals 16 residues. CDR3 sequence: CASSWTSGGAGETQYF. The DNA for the CDR3 is TGTGCCAGCAGCTGGACTAGCGGGGGGGCCGGAGAGACCCAGTACTTC.

CDR3 bases: TGTGCCAGCAGCGTGACGAGGGGAAACCCCCAGCATTTT. It encodes CASSVTRGNPQHF. The gene calls are TRBV7-2 and TRBJ1-5, with a tentative D call TRBD1 (5 bases). The CDR3 is made up of 13 amino acids. CDR1 is SGHTA and CDR2 is FQGNSA in the germline V gene. Trimming stripped 5 bases from V and 10 bases from J, with 15 bases between.

This clonotype has just a few counts. The chain couples TRBV10-3 to TRBJ1-5; D uncertain. The V and J ends lost 2 bases and 4 bases respectively, with 9 bases between them. This CDR3 is built from 14 residues. Germline V gene data show CDR1 as ENHRY and CDR2 as SYGVKD. The DNA of the CDR3 is TGTGCCATCAGTGAGGGAGCGCAGAATCAGCCCCAGCATTTT. This translates into CAISEGAQNQPQHF.

This chain connects TRBV20-1 to TRBJ1-5; weak D call: TRBD1 (6 bases). Germline V CDR1 and CDR2: DFQATT, SNEGSKA (reference sequence). CDR3 length: 14 residues. V shed 6 bases and J shed 3 bases, with 15 bases lying between them. The DNA for the CDR3 is TGCAGTGCCAGGGCGGACAGTCACAATCAGCCCCAGCATTTT. Its protein is CSARADSHNQPQHF.

The gene calls are TRBV20-1 and TRBJ2-7; 8 bases are shared with TRBD1. CDR3 length: 15 amino acids. In germline, CDR1 is DFQATT, CDR2 SNEGSKA (reference sequence). With 1 base clipped from V and 1 base from J, the junction kept 6 bases outside the gene matches. CDR3 nucleotide sequence: TGCAGTGCTAGAGGGGGACAGGACCCTTCCTACGAGCAGTACTTC. Protein: CSARGGQDPSYEQYF.

The chain links TRBV12-5 to TRBJ2-5; D ambiguous. The CDR3 has 13 residues. Germline CDR1 LGHNT, CDR2 FRNRAP. Trimming pared 7 bases from V and 7 bases from J, leaving 16 bases between. The CDR3 DNA reads as TGTGCTAGTGCCCCCAGCCCGGTAGGGACCCAGTACTTC. The encoded protein is CASAPSPVGTQYF.

In its sample, this clonotype ranks as hyperexpanded. The chain joins TRBV7-2 to TRBJ2-1, with D maybe TRBD2 (5 bases). The CDR3 is made up of 12 amino acids. The V end was cut by 5 bases, the J end by 10 bases, with 12 bases between. Germline lookup yields CDR1 SGHTA and CDR2 FQGNSA. The CDR3 sequence: CASSPPGGEQFF. CDR3 nucleotide sequence: TGTGCCAGCAGCCCACCTGGCGGGGAGCAGTTCTTC.

The chain joins TRBV7-9 to TRBJ1-1; D not resolved. Trimming took off 5 bases at V and 0 bases at J, with 10 bases between the two ends. The CDR3 runs to 14 residues. In germline, CDR1 is SEHNR, CDR2 FQNEAQ (reference sequence). The CDR3 DNA reads TGTGCCAGCAGCCGGAGATGGGTGAACACTGAAGCTTTCTTT. This gives the protein CASSRRWVNTEAFF.

The V and J genes are TRBV24-1 and TRBJ1-5; D unclear. V was cut by 4 bases and J by 7 bases, with 10 bases left in between. Germline CDR1 is KGHDR and CDR2 is SFDVKD. The CDR3 consists of 13 residues. In DNA form, the CDR3 reads TGTGCCACCAGTGAGGGAACGAGACAGCCCCAGCATTTT. Encoded protein: CATSEGTRQPQHF.